The 26 T cell receptor beta chains reported below all come from one sample, sequenced in a study of cytomegalovirus exposure and HLA in healthy donors. 13 Jbeta primers and 60 Vbeta primers were used for the PCR. Produced via immunoSEQ multiplex PCR; TCRdb's table is partial and in-frame only. Altogether about 63,000 clones are present, 73% being singletons, with the ten largest covering around 5.4%. Sequences were obtained from PBMCs. The receptor set was obtained from a man between 50 and 59 years old in good health and CMV-seronegative.

This chain uses TRBV7-8 with TRBJ1-2; TRBD1 is a possible D gene (6 bases). Germline CDR1 reads SGHVS; CDR2 reads FQNEAQ. V was pared by 7 bases and J by 5 bases, with 17 bases between. This CDR3 has 14 residues. The CDR3 protein is CASTNLGRGYGYTF. The DNA for the CDR3 is TGTGCCAGCACCAACCTAGGGAGGGGGTATGGCTACACCTTC.

V usage is TRBV7-8 and J usage is TRBJ2-1, with D perhaps TRBD2 (6 bases). Germline V gives CDR1 SGHVS, CDR2 FQNEAQ. V was cut by 2 bases and J by 6 bases, with 11 bases left in between. The CDR3 runs 14 residues. CDR3 in amino acids: CASSLRGFGNEQFF. Written as DNA, the CDR3 is TGTGCCAGCAGCTTACGGGGGTTCGGCAATGAGCAGTTCTTC. Complete variable domain (other parts from reference TRBV7-8 and TRBJ2-1): GAGVSQSPRYKVAKRGQDVALRCDPISGHVSLFWYQQALGQGPEFLTYFQNEAQLDKSGLPSDRFFAERPEGSVSTLKIQRTQQEDSAVYLCASSLRGFGNEQFFGPGTRLTVL.

The rearrangement joins TRBV5-1 to TRBJ1-1, with 7 bases identical to TRBD1. Germline lookup yields CDR1 SGHRS and CDR2 YFSETQ. V gave up 2 bases and J gave up 1 base; unmatched junction bases: 8. The CDR3 covers 16 residues. The CDR3: CASSFRPGQRNTEAFF. The CDR3 DNA sequence: TGCGCCAGCAGCTTCCGACCGGGACAGAGGAACACTGAAGCTTTCTTT.

The chain couples TRBV5-4 to TRBJ1-1; D may be TRBD1 (5 bases). Trimming cost V 0 bases and J 1 base, with 10 bases left between them. The V gene's germline CDR1 is SGHNT and CDR2 YYREEE (reference sequence). The CDR3 has 15 residues. The CDR3 spells CASSLAQGGNTEAFF. CDR3 in DNA: TGTGCCAGCAGCTTGGCCCAGGGAGGGAACACTGAAGCTTTCTTT.

Only a few counts were recorded for this clone. The chain links TRBV7-9 to TRBJ1-1; TRBD1 agrees at 7 bases. The CDR3 runs to 13 residues. Per the germline V gene, CDR1 is SEHNR and CDR2 is FQNEAQ (reference sequence). Losses at the gene ends were 5 bases for V and 4 bases for J; bases not matched to a gene: 4. The CDR3: CASSVSGGTEAFF. In nucleotides, the CDR3 is TGTGCCAGCAGCGTCTCAGGGGGCACTGAAGCTTTCTTT. The complete variable domain, with remaining parts taken from reference TRBV7-9 and TRBJ1-1, reads DTGVSQNPRHKITKRGQNVTFRCDPISEHNRLYWYRQTLGQGPEFLTYFQNEAQLEKSRLLSDRFSAERPKGSFSTLEIQRTEQGDSAMYLCASSVSGGTEAFFGQGTRLTVV.

This chain connects TRBV5-1 to TRBJ2-7; a possible D gene is TRBD1 (5 bases). The CDR3 contains 15 residues. Deletions cut 0 bases from V and 0 bases from J, with 10 bases between. Germline V lookup: CDR1 SGHRS, CDR2 YFSETQ. The chain's CDR3 is CASSLGQGISYEQYF. The CDR3 DNA reads TGCGCCAGCAGCTTGGGTCAGGGAATCTCCTACGAGCAGTACTTC.

The chain joins TRBV7-9 to TRBJ2-3; possible D gene TRBD2, 6 bases. CDR1 is SEHNR and CDR2 is FQNEAQ in the germline V gene (reference sequence). Trimming stripped 0 bases from V and 6 bases from J, with 16 bases between. This CDR3 is 16 amino acids long. The CDR3 coding sequence is TGTGCCAGCAGCTTAGCGGGTAGCGGAAGAGGGGATACGCAGTATTTT. Residues: CASSLAGSGRGDTQYF.

This clone occurred once. The chain combines TRBV5-5 with TRBJ1-6; possibly TRBD1 for D (5 bases). The CDR3 runs 15 residues. The germline V gene encodes CDR1 SGHKS and CDR2 YYEKEE (reference sequence). Trimming shortened V by 0 bases and J by 9 bases, and 13 bases separated the two germline ends. The CDR3 region has the DNA TGTGCCAGCAGCTTGGCCTCAGGGAATCGTTCACCCCTCCACTTT. As protein: CASSLASGNRSPLHF.

This sequence joins TRBV7-9 and TRBJ2-7; TRBD2 matches at 7 bases. CDR1 and CDR2 from the germline V gene are SEHNR and FQNEAQ (reference sequence). Trimming cost V 3 bases and J 0 bases; bases outside gene matches: 8. The CDR3 runs 16 residues. The CDR3 coding sequence is TGTGCCAGCAGCTTGGGGGGAGGGCTAAGCTCCTACGAGCAGTACTTC. The encoded protein is CASSLGGGLSSYEQYF.

The chain employs TRBV5-1 and TRBJ1-1; maybe TRBD1 (5 bases). Germline CDR1 and CDR2: SGHRS and YFSETQ. The CDR3 has 14 amino acids. V was clipped by 2 bases and J by 0 bases, with 8 bases between them. Written as DNA, the CDR3 is TGCGCCAGCAGCTTTAAGGGGATGAACACTGAAGCTTTCTTT. It translates to CASSFKGMNTEAFF.

The chain has TRBV5-1 and TRBJ2-1, with D possibly TRBD1 on 6 matching bases. The germline V gene encodes CDR1 SGHRS and CDR2 YFSETQ. The CDR3 contains 15 residues. The V gene lost 0 bases and the J gene lost 2 bases, with 9 bases spanning the gap. The CDR3 sequence is CASSLDRDTYNEQFF. The CDR3, as DNA: TGCGCCAGCAGCTTGGACAGGGACACCTACAATGAGCAGTTCTTC.

The chain is built from TRBV30 and TRBJ2-7, with TRBD2 as a possible D gene (6 bases). The CDR3 covers 14 residues. V was shortened by 5 bases and J by 3 bases, with 17 bases between the two germline ends. Germline V gene sequence: CDR1 GTSNPN, CDR2 SVGIG (reference sequence). CDR3 loop: CAWAGPGVIYEQYF. The CDR3 DNA sequence: TGTGCCTGGGCGGGCCCGGGGGTTATCTACGAGCAGTACTTC.

This chain joins TRBV6-4 and TRBJ2-1; maybe TRBD2 (6 bases). The CDR3 covers 15 residues. V was trimmed by 2 bases and J by 4 bases, leaving 12 bases between them. The germline V gene encodes CDR1 MRHNA and CDR2 SNTAGT. This CDR3 is CASSDGLGGYNEQFF. CDR3 in DNA: TGTGCCAGCAGTGACGGGTTGGGGGGATACAATGAGCAGTTCTTC.

The V gene is TRBV19, the J gene TRBJ1-1; D unresolved. V shed 7 bases and J shed 6 bases, with 12 bases lying between them. The CDR3 runs to 12 residues. Germline-derived CDR1 and CDR2 are LNHDA and SQIVND (reference sequence). CDR3 nucleotides: TGTGCCAGTACCGGCAGGTTGGCTGAAGCTTTCTTT. It is translated as CASTGRLAEAFF.

V is TRBV7-9 and J is TRBJ2-3, with D hard to call. V dropped 5 bases and J dropped 4 bases, with 13 bases sitting between them. CDR3 length equals 14 residues. Germline CDR1 is SEHNR and CDR2 is FQNEAQ (reference sequence). In DNA, the CDR3 is TGTGCCAGCAGCCCCACGACCCTAGCAGATACGCAGTATTTT. Protein: CASSPTTLADTQYF.

The chain employs TRBV25-1 and TRBJ2-7; 7 bases are shared with TRBD1. Germline-derived CDR1 and CDR2 are MGHDK and SYGVNS. The trim removed 7 bases at V and 2 bases at J, leaving 5 bases unmatched. The CDR3 is made up of 13 amino acids. DNA for the CDR3: TGTGCCAGCACTAGGACAGGTGCCTACGAGCAGTACTTC. Translating gives CASTRTGAYEQYF.

The V gene is TRBV29-1, the J gene TRBJ1-2; possible D gene TRBD1, 5 bases. This CDR3 has 13 amino acids. Trimming stripped 3 bases from V and 5 bases from J, with 13 bases between. Germline CDR1 and CDR2: SQVTM and ANQGSEA. CDR3 sequence: CSVDQRGTYGYTF. The CDR3, as DNA: TGCAGCGTTGATCAGCGGGGGACTTATGGCTACACCTTC.

The chain is built from TRBV25-1 and TRBJ2-7; TRBD1 aligns across 7 bases. Trimming took 4 bases from V and 5 from J; bases not matched to a gene: 5. This CDR3 comprises 13 residues. CDR1 and CDR2 (germline): MGHDK, SYGVNS. CDR3 region: CASSGGGYHEQYF. In DNA, the CDR3 is TGTGCCAGCAGTGGAGGGGGCTACCACGAGCAGTACTTC.

This chain connects TRBV7-3 to TRBJ1-2, with a weak D call TRBD1 (5 bases). Between the trimmed V and J ends, which lost 7 bases and 4 bases, there was a span of 22 bases. There are 16 residues in the CDR3. Per the germline V gene, CDR1 is SGHTA and CDR2 is FQGTGA. The DNA for the CDR3 is TGTGCCAGCACCAACGGGGGGGAGATCCGTTTCTATGGCTACACCTTC. Translating gives CASTNGGEIRFYGYTF.

The chain uses TRBV18 and TRBJ2-5, with D possibly matching TRBD2 (7 bases). The CDR3 is 15 amino acids. Per the germline V gene, CDR1 is KGHSH and CDR2 is LQKENI. V lost 1 base and J 4 bases, leaving 13 bases between the germline ends. Written as DNA, the CDR3 is TGTGCCAGCTCACCACTTACAGGGAGGGGAGAGACCCAGTACTTC. Amino acid sequence: CASSPLTGRGETQYF.

The V gene is TRBV6-1, the J gene TRBJ1-2, with D unclear. Trimming took 5 bases from V and 3 from J, leaving 10 bases between them. This CDR3 has 13 residues. Germline CDR1 is MNHNS and CDR2 is SASEGT. The CDR3 coding sequence is TGTGCCAGCAGTCCTCTAGGTCACTATGGCTACACCTTC. This gives the protein CASSPLGHYGYTF.

This clone has only one observation. The chain is built from TRBV7-2 and TRBJ2-3; no definite D call. Trimming left V 5 bases short and J 3 bases short, with 15 bases between. CDR1 and CDR2 (germline): SGHTA, FQGNSA. CDR3 size: 15 residues. CDR3 loop: CASSPLGRQTDTQYF. The CDR3, as DNA: TGTGCCAGCAGCCCCCTGGGCAGACAAACAGATACGCAGTATTTT.

The chain recombines TRBV9 with TRBJ2-1; tentative D call: TRBD1 (6 bases). CDR1 is SGDLS and CDR2 is YYNGEE in the germline V gene. V was pared by 7 bases and J by 6 bases, with 14 bases between. The length of the CDR3 is 13 residues. CDR3 sequence: CASGGGVVNEQFF. The DNA of the CDR3 is TGTGCCAGCGGTGGGGGCGTAGTCAATGAGCAGTTCTTC. Filled out from reference TRBV9 and TRBJ2-1, the complete variable domain reads DSGVTQTPKHLITATGQRVTLRCSPRSGDLSVYWYQQSLDQGLQFLIQYYNGEERAKGNILERFSAQQFPDLHSELNLSSLELGDSALYFCASGGGVVNEQFFGPGTRLTVL.

This clone was picked up one time. A junction end diverges from the germline sequence, so it may reflect a read error. This chain joins TRBV11-2 and TRBJ1-2; D gene unclear. Germline loops: CDR1 SGHAT, CDR2 FQNNGV. The CDR3 runs to 13 residues. CDR3 sequence: CASSLERWSGYTF. CDR3 sequence (DNA): TGTGCCAGCAGCCTAGAGCGTTGGAGTGGCTACACCTTC. Variable domain in full (rest from reference TRBV11-2 and TRBJ1-2): EAGVAQSPRYKIIEKRQSVAFWCNPISGHATLYWYQQILGQGPKLLIQFQNNGVVDDSQLPKDRFSAERLKGVDSTLKIQPAKLEDSAVYLCASSLERWSGYTFGSGTRLTVV.

The chain has TRBV7-8 and TRBJ1-3; the match to TRBD1 covers 9 bases. Losses at the gene ends were 5 bases for V and 0 bases for J; bases not matched to a gene: 11. The CDR3 loop spans 18 amino acids. Germline CDR1 and CDR2: SGHVS and FQNEAQ. As DNA, the CDR3 is TGTGCCAGCAGCCTATTAACCGGGACAGGGATCTCTGGAAACACCATATATTTT. Protein: CASSLLTGTGISGNTIYF.

CDR3 in DNA: TGTGCCAGCAGCCCCCTCCCGGGAAATGAGCAGTTCTTC. It specifies CASSPLPGNEQFF. The chain combines TRBV7-6 with TRBJ2-1, with D perhaps matching TRBD2 (5 bases). Trimming took off 5 bases at V and 7 bases at J, with 12 bases between the two ends. This CDR3 is 13 amino acids long. Germline V gene lookup returns CDR1 SGHVS and CDR2 FNYEAQ.